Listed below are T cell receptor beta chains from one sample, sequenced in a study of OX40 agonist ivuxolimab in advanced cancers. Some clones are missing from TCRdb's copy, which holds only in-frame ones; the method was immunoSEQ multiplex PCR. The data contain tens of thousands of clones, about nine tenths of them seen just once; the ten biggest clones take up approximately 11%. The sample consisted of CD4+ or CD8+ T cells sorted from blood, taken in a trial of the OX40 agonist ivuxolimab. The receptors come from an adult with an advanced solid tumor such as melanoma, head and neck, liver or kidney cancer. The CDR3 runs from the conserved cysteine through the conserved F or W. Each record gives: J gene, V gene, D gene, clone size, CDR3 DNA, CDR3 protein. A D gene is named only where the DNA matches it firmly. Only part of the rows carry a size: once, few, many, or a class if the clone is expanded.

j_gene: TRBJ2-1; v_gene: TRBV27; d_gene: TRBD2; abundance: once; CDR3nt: TGTGCCAGCAGCCCTAGCGGGAGTAGGTATGAGCAGTTCTTC; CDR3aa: CASSPSGSRYEQFF
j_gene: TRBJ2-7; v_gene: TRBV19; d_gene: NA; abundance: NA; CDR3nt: TGTGCCAGTAGCCCCGCCGGGACTGGGTACTACGAGCAGTACTTC; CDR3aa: CASSPAGTGYYEQYF
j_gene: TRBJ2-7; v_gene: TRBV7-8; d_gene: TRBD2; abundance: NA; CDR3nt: TGTGCCAGCAGTCGGGGACTAGCGGAGGCCTACGAGCAGTACTTC; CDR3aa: CASSRGLAEAYEQYF
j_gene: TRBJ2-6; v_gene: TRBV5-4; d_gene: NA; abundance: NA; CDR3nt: TGTGCCAGCAAGGGCTCTGGGGCCAACGTCCTGACTTTC; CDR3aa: CASKGSGANVLTF
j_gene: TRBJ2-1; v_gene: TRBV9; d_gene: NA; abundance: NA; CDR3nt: TGTGCCAGCTCCCCGGGGTACAATGAGCAGTTCTTC; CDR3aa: CASSPGYNEQFF
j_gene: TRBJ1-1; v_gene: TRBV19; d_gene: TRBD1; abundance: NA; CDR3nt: TGTGCCAGTAGTATTCCCGAAACAGGGGTTAGGGAGAGGTTCGGAGCTTTCTTT; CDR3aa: CASSIPETGVRERFGAFF
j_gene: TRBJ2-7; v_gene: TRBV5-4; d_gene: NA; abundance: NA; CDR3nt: TGTGCCAGCAGCTTGGACAGGGCCTACGAGCAGTACTTC; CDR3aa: CASSLDRAYEQYF
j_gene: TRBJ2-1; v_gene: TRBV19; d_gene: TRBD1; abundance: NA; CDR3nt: TGTGCCAGTAGTCATTACCGGGACAGGGGGCTCGATGAGCAGTTCTTC; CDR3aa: CASSHYRDRGLDEQFF
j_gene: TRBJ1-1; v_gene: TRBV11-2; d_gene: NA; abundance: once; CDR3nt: TGTGCCAGCAGGACCCTCCGCGAGCCGAACACTGAAGCTTTCTTT; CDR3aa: CASRTLREPNTEAFF
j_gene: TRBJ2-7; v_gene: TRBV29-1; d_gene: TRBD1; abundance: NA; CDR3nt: TGCAGCGTAGAAACAGGGGCCGCTGGATACGAGCAGTACTTC; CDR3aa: CSVETGAAGYEQYF
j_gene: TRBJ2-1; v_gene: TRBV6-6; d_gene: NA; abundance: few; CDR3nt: TGTGCCAGCAGTTACTTCCCCGATGGGAGGAAGGGGGAGCAGTTCTTC; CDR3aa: CASSYFPDGRKGEQFF
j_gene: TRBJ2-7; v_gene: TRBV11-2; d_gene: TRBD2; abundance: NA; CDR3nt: TGTGCCAGCAGCTTAGATCCCACTAGCGGGGGGTGGGGATACGAGCAGTACTTC; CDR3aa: CASSLDPTSGGWGYEQYF
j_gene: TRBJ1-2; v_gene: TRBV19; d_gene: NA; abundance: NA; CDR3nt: TGTGCCACTATACGGCCCCCCTATGGCTACACCTTC; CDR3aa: CATIRPPYGYTF
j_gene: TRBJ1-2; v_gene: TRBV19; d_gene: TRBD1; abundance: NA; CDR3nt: TGTGCCAGTAGTATAGACAACGATCCCGGGACAGGGGATGGCTACACCTTC; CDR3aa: CASSIDNDPGTGDGYTF
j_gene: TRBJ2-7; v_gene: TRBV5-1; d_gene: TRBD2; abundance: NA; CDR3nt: TGCGCCAGCAGCTTGGGAAACACCGGGACTAGCGGACGGACCTACGAGCAGTACTTC; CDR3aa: CASSLGNTGTSGRTYEQYF
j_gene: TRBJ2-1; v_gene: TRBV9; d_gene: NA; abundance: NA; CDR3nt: TGTGCCAGCAGCGAGGACGGGGCTCCTTACAATGAGCAGTTCTTC; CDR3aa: CASSEDGAPYNEQFF